One sample yielded the 23 T cell receptor beta chains listed below, sequenced in a study of immune cell composition in non-small cell lung cancer. The repertoire was sequenced with immunoSEQ multiplex PCR; TCRdb's copy has only in-frame clones and lacks some. In the table there are around 15,000 clones, over 70% of which are singletons. The normal lung sample lay at least 3 cm, and maximally far, from the tumour. The same data also went into a second study, on CD4 T cells in lung cancer.

Sample: non-adjacent lung tissue. These receptors were taken from a human donor with non-small cell lung cancer.

This clone is labeled medium-sized (0.01 to 0.1%). The chain recombines TRBV29-1 with TRBJ1-4, with D perhaps matching TRBD1 (5 bases). Trimming took 2 bases from V and 8 from J, leaving 12 bases between them. CDR3 length: 13 residues. CDR1 SQVTM and CDR2 ANQGSEA come from the germline V gene. The CDR3 DNA follows: TGCAGCGTTGAAAGGCAGGGTGACGAAAAACTGTTTTTT. Amino acid sequence: CSVERQGDEKLFF.

This chain links TRBV7-2 with TRBJ1-1; D not resolved. V lost 4 bases and J lost 5, with 11 bases in between. This CDR3 comprises 13 residues. Germline CDR1 is SGHTA and CDR2 is FQGNSA. The CDR3 spells CASSSSVRTEAFF. The CDR3, as DNA: TGTGCCAGCAGCTCTTCCGTGAGGACTGAAGCTTTCTTT.

This clone rates as large. The same CDR3 can be traced to other DNA sequences in this sample. This rearrangement joins TRBV14 to TRBJ1-2, with D possibly being TRBD1 (5 bases). The CDR3 extends over 13 amino acids. V shed 1 base and J shed 6 bases, with 9 bases lying between them. The germline V gene encodes CDR1 SGHDN and CDR2 FVKESK. CDR3 sequence (DNA): TGTGCCAGCAGCCAAGCGGGGGTGCATGGCTACACCTTC. Translated: CASSQAGVHGYTF.

This clone was counted a few times. The V call is TRBV2, the J call TRBJ1-5, with a tentative D call TRBD1 (6 bases). Germline lookup yields CDR1 SNHLY and CDR2 FYNNEI. This CDR3 has 14 residues. V lost 6 bases and J 6 bases, leaving 15 bases between the germline ends. The CDR3 coding sequence is TGTGCCAGCAGCCAAAGGGCAGGGGTTCAGCCCCAGCATTTT. Amino acids: CASSQRAGVQPQHF.

A note on this clone: A read error may account for a junction end that differs from germline. This chain links TRBV5-3 with TRBJ1-2; D is ambiguous. TRBV5-3 is identified as an open reading frame with a role that is uncertain. The CDR3 is 13 residues long. CDR3 region: CASSLPSSYGYTF. The CDR3 DNA sequence: TGTGCCAGCAGCTTGCCAAGTAGCTATGGCTACACCTTC.

This clone was detected only a few times. J is TRBJ1-1 and V is TRBV7-2; the match to TRBD1 covers 8 bases. V shed 3 bases and J 10 bases; nucleotides not matched to a gene: 7. Looked up from germline, CDR1 is SGHTA and CDR2 is FQGNSA. This CDR3 spans 13 amino acids. The CDR3 bases are TGTGCCAGCAGCTTCTGGACAGGGCACGGAGCTTTCTTT. This gives the protein CASSFWTGHGAFF.

The V call is TRBV2, the J call TRBJ2-3; 15 nucleotides align to TRBD2. Germline loops: CDR1 SNHLY, CDR2 FYNNEI. The length of the CDR3 is 18 residues. V lost 2 bases, J lost 4 bases, and 7 bases stayed unmatched. CDR3: CASSEPGLAGGSADTQYF. In nucleotides, the CDR3 is TGTGCCAGCAGTGAACCGGGACTAGCGGGAGGTTCTGCAGATACGCAGTATTTT. Full variable domain (missing parts from reference TRBV2 and TRBJ2-3): EPEVTQTPSHQVTQMGQEVILRCVPISNHLYFYWYRQILGQKVEFLVSFYNNEISEKSEIFDDQFSVERPDGSNFTLKIRSTKLEDSAMYFCASSEPGLAGGSADTQYFGPGTRLTVL.

This chain connects TRBV7-2 to TRBJ2-1, with 13 bases matching TRBD2. The CDR3 has 15 residues. CDR1 SGHTA and CDR2 FQGNSA come from the germline V gene. V dropped 3 bases and J dropped 5; count of bases not matched to a gene: 1. CDR3 in DNA: TGTGCCAGCAGCTTGACTAGCGGGAGGCACAATGAGCAGTTCTTC. This translates into CASSLTSGRHNEQFF.

V usage is TRBV19 and J usage is TRBJ1-5; TRBD1 might be the D (5 bases). V lost 4 bases and J lost 1, with 11 bases in between. Germline V gene data show CDR1 as LNHDA and CDR2 as SQIVND (reference sequence). The CDR3 runs to 15 residues. The CDR3: CASSTGTASNQPQHF. The CDR3 coding sequence is TGTGCCAGTAGTACTGGGACCGCAAGCAATCAGCCCCAGCATTTT.

This clone came up a few times. The V gene is TRBV30, the J gene TRBJ2-6; tentative D call: TRBD2 (5 bases). This CDR3 contains 14 residues. Germline values: CDR1 GTSNPN, CDR2 SVGIG (reference sequence). Trimming left V 5 bases short and J 2 bases short, with 10 bases between. The CDR3 protein is CAWRSGTGANVLTF. CDR3 DNA sequence: TGTGCCTGGCGCTCCGGGACTGGGGCCAACGTCCTGACTTTC.

The gene calls are TRBV9 and TRBJ2-2; perhaps D is TRBD1 or TRBD2 (6 bases each). The germline V gene encodes CDR1 SGDLS and CDR2 YYNGEE. Trimming pared 1 base from V and 7 bases from J, leaving 14 bases between. This CDR3 has 15 residues. The CDR3 loop reads CASSVRQGRSGELFF. The CDR3 nucleotides are TGTGCCAGCAGCGTAAGGCAGGGGAGGAGCGGGGAGCTGTTTTTT. Full variable domain (missing parts from reference TRBV9 and TRBJ2-2): DSGVTQTPKHLITATGQRVTLRCSPRSGDLSVYWYQQSLDQGLQFLIQYYNGEERAKGNILERFSAQQFPDLHSELNLSSLELGDSALYFCASSVRQGRSGELFFGEGSRLTVL.

J is TRBJ2-3 and V is TRBV7-3, with 9 bases aligning to TRBD1. Trimming at V came to 3 bases and at J to 2 bases, leaving 3 bases not matched to a gene. The CDR3 loop spans 15 amino acids. CDR1 is SGHTA and CDR2 is FQGTGA in the germline V gene. CDR3 in DNA: TGTGCCAGCAGCTTCGGGACAGGGAACACAGATACGCAGTATTTT. This translates into CASSFGTGNTDTQYF.

V and J are TRBV6-6 and TRBJ2-3; D assignment may be TRBD1 or TRBD2 (7 bases each). The length of the CDR3 is 14 residues. The germline V and J ends were trimmed by 2 bases and 5 bases, with 11 bases remaining between them. Germline values: CDR1 MNHNY, CDR2 SVGAGI (reference sequence). Here the CDR3 DNA reads TGTGCCAGCAGTTACGCAGGGGGGGGAGATACGCAGTATTTT. Translation gives CASSYAGGGDTQYF.

This clone was seen a single time. The rearrangement links TRBV19 to TRBJ2-5, with D possibly matching TRBD2 (6 bases). The J call is doubtful: the DNA matches TRBJ2-7 better. The CDR3 extends over 15 amino acids. Germline assignment: CDR1 LNHDA and CDR2 SQIVND (reference sequence). As DNA, the CDR3 is TGTGCCAGTAGTATATCACCCCGGGGGACCTACGAGCAGTACTTC. Translated, it gives CASSISPRGTYEQYF.

This chain joins TRBV27 and TRBJ2-6; 7 bases match TRBD1. Trimming cost V 6 bases and J 0 bases; bases outside gene matches: 11. The germline CDR1 and CDR2 sequences are MNHEY and SMNVEV (reference sequence). This CDR3 contains 18 residues. The CDR3, as DNA: TGTGCCAGCAGCTTCAGTAGGACAGGTGCCTCTGGGGCCAACGTCCTGACTTTC. Its translation is CASSFSRTGASGANVLTF.

The chain is built from TRBV14 and TRBJ1-6; tentatively, D is TRBD1 (6 bases). The CDR3 runs to 14 residues. The ends were cut back, 5 bases at V and 9 bases at J, with 14 bases in the middle. Germline V gives CDR1 SGHDN, CDR2 FVKESK. CDR3 loop: CASSEDSTISPLHF. The CDR3 coding sequence is TGTGCCAGCAGCGAGGACAGCACCATTTCACCCCTCCACTTT.

The chain joins TRBV14 to TRBJ2-7; no firm D call. The V gene lost 2 bases and the J gene lost 4 bases, with 9 bases spanning the gap. The germline gives CDR1 SGHDN, CDR2 FVKESK. The CDR3 sequence is 13 residues long. The CDR3 here is CASSQNGPYEQYF. DNA for the CDR3: TGTGCCAGCAGCCAAAATGGCCCTTACGAGCAGTACTTC.

The rearrangement uses TRBV9 and TRBJ2-3; D uncertain. The CDR3 extends over 11 amino acids. V shed 2 bases and J shed 5 bases, with 3 bases lying between them. Germline CDR1 is SGDLS and CDR2 is YYNGEE. CDR3 region: CASSVGDTQYF. The CDR3 coding sequence is TGTGCCAGCAGCGTTGGAGATACGCAGTATTTT.

The table lists this clone with a few counts. The chain employs TRBV2 and TRBJ2-1, with D possibly matching TRBD2 (6 bases). Germline V CDR1 and CDR2: SNHLY, FYNNEI. This CDR3 is 13 amino acids long. V was clipped by 6 bases and J by 7 bases, with 13 bases between them. The CDR3 DNA sequence: TGTGCCAGCAGGGGGAGGTTTTGGAATGAGCAGTTCTTC. Amino acid sequence: CASRGRFWNEQFF.

This sequence joins TRBV7-3 and TRBJ2-1, with a possible D match to TRBD1 (7 bases). This CDR3 has 17 amino acids. Germline V CDR1 and CDR2: SGHTA, FQGTGA. Trimming cost V 1 base and J 7 bases, with 20 bases left between them. The CDR3 here is CASSLRPPGGIWNEQFF. The CDR3 nucleotides read TGTGCCAGCAGCTTAAGGCCCCCAGGGGGGATTTGGAATGAGCAGTTCTTC.

This chain uses TRBV20-1 with TRBJ2-5, with D perhaps TRBD2 (6 bases). The DNA end is a closer match to TRBJ2-7, so the J assignment may be wrong. This CDR3 is 11 amino acids long. Looked up from germline, CDR1 is DFQATT and CDR2 is SNEGSKA (reference sequence). CDR3 coding DNA: TGCAGTGCTGGGAGGTTGTACGAGCAGTACTTC. Translation gives CSAGRLYEQYF.

The rearrangement uses TRBV6-6 and TRBJ1-1; D is undetermined. Trimming cost V 4 bases and J 10 bases, with 10 bases left between them. Looked up from germline, CDR1 is MNHNY and CDR2 is SVGAGI (reference sequence). This CDR3 has 11 amino acids. CDR3 amino acids: CASSSEIGAFF. The CDR3 bases are TGTGCCAGCAGTTCGGAAATTGGAGCTTTCTTT.

The rearrangement links TRBV12-2 to TRBJ2-7; the table calls TRBD2, which could not be checked here. TRBV12-2 is annotated as a pseudogene. The CDR3 totals 17 residues. CDR3 residues: CASRLAGWGGSSYEQYF. The DNA of the CDR3 is TGTGCAAGTCGCTTAGCGGGGTGGGGGGGGAGCTCCTACGAGCAGTACTTC.